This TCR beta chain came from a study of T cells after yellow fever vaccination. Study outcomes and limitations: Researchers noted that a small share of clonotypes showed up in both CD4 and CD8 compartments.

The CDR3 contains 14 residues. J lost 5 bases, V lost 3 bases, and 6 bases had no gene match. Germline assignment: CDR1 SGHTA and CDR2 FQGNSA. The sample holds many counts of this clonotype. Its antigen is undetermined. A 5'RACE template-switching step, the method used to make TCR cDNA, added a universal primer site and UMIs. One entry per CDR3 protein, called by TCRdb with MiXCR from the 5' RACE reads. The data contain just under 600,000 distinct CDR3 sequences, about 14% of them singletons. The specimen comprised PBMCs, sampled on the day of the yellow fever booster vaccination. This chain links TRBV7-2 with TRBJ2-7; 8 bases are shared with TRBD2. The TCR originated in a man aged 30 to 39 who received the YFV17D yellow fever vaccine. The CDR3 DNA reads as TGTGCCAGCAGCTTCACGGGAGGGCAAAACGAGCAGTACTTC. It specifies CASSFTGGQNEQYF.